This T cell receptor (beta chain) was documented in a study of human thymus T cells. Study findings and constraints: Repertoires from thymus and blood appeared to show biased V and J gene usage.

Looked up from germline, CDR1 is LNHNV and CDR2 is YYDKDF (reference sequence). Trimming stripped 0 bases from V and 2 bases from J, with 11 bases between. The CDR3 spans 16 residues. Thymic tissue was derived from resections collected during corrective heart surgery. Among the donors, all were healthy Finnish infants having corrective surgery for congenital heart defects. Clones were read by immunoSEQ multiplex PCR, and TCRdb kept only the in-frame ones, dropping some. This table holds more than 70,000 clones, roughly 96% found once. In regard to this clone: The antigen is unknown.

This receptor was identified in a boy under two years old with a congenital heart defect but otherwise immunologically healthy. The specimen sequenced was thymus tissue. The V and J genes are TRBV15 and TRBJ1-5, with D hard to call. CDR3 DNA: TGTGCCACCAGCAGAGATAGGCTGGTCGGCAATCAGCCCCAGCATTTT. Its protein is CATSRDRLVGNQPQHF.